The clone carrying this TCR beta chain was detected once. Looked up from germline, CDR1 is MNHEY and CDR2 is SVGAGI. The junction had 9 bases not matched to a gene; V was cut back by 5 bases and J by 6 bases. The CDR3 consists of 14 residues. The data are from a study of blood T cell repertoires in COVID-19. Overall study: Whether acute or convalescent, the COVID-19 samples came from the United States, Italy and Spain. Sources were T cells, B-cell-depleted T cells, or PBMCs; the material itself was cDNA or gDNA.

Per the original methods: Estimation of nucleated cell counts relied on the amplification of reference gene primers. Profiling relied on immunoSEQ multiplex PCR, and the TCRdb table lists in-frame clones only, not all of them. V and J calls and clone size are as listed in that table; D and trimming were resolved from the DNA. Of 120,000 to 150,000 clones listed, around 88% are singletons. The TCR comes from an older woman with acute or convalescent COVID-19. The chain couples TRBV6-5 to TRBJ1-2; 7 nucleotides line up with TRBD1. The sequenced material came from peripheral blood. CDR3 nucleotides: TGTGCCAGCAGTCCACAGGGGATAGTCGATGGCTACACCTTC. This codes for CASSPQGIVDGYTF.